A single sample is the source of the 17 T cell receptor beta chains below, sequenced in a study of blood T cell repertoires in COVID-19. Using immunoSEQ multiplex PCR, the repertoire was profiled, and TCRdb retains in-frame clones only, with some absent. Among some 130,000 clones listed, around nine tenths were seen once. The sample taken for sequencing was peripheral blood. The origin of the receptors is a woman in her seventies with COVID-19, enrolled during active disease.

CDR3 sequence (DNA): TGTGCCAGCAGGGGGGACAGGGGCCCATGGGAGACCCAGTACTTC. It encodes CASRGDRGPWETQYF. The rearrangement uses TRBV2 and TRBJ2-5; TRBD1 matches 10 bases. The V and J ends lost 6 bases and 5 bases, in that order; junction bases with no gene match: 9. The CDR3 length is 15 residues. Germline CDR1 reads SNHLY; CDR2 reads FYNNEI.

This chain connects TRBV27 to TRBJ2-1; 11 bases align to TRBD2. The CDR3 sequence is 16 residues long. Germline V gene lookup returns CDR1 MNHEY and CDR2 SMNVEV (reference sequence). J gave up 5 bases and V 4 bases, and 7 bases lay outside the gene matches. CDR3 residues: CASSSRLAGTHNEQFF. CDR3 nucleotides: TGTGCCAGCAGTTCCCGACTAGCGGGGACCCACAATGAGCAGTTCTTC.

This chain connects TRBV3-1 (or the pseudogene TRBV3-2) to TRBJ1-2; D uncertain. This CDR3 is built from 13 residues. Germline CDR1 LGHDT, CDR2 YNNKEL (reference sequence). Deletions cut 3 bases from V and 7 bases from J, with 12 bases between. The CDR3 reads CASSQTAGLGYTF. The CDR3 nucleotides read TGTGCCAGCAGCCAGACGGCAGGTCTTGGCTACACCTTC.

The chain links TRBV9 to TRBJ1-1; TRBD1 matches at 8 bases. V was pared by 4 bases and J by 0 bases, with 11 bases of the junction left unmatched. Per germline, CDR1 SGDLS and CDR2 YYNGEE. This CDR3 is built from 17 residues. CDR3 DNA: TGTGCCAGCAGCCCACGGCAGGGGGCCATCTTGAACACTGAAGCTTTCTTT. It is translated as CASSPRQGAILNTEAFF. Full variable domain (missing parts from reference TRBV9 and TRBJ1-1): DSGVTQTPKHLITATGQRVTLRCSPRSGDLSVYWYQQSLDQGLQFLIQYYNGEERAKGNILERFSAQQFPDLHSELNLSSLELGDSALYFCASSPRQGAILNTEAFFGQGTRLTVV.

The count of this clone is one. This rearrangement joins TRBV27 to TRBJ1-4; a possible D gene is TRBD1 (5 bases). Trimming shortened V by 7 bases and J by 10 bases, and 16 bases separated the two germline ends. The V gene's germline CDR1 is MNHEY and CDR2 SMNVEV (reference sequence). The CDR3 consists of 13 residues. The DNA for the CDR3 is TGTGCCAGCATAGATCGGGGGTCTGGAAAACTGTTTTTT. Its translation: CASIDRGSGKLFF.

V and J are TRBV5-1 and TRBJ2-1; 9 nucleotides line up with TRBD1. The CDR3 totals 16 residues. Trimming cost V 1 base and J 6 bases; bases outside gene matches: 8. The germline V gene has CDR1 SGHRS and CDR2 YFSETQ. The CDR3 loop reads CASSLITGQGINEQFF. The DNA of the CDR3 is TGCGCCAGCAGCTTGATAACCGGACAGGGGATCAATGAGCAGTTCTTC.

CDR3 sequence reads: CASSVMPKDTQYF. In DNA, the CDR3 is TGTGCCAGCAGTGTGATGCCTAAAGATACGCAGTATTTT. This rearrangement joins TRBV6-4 to TRBJ2-3; D remains unclear. V was cut by 4 bases and J by 5 bases, with 10 bases left in between. This CDR3 comprises 13 residues. Per germline, CDR1 MRHNA and CDR2 SNTAGT.

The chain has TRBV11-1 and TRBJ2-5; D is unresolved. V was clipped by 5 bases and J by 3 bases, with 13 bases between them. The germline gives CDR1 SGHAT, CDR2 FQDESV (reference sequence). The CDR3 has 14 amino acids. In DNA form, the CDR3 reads TGTGCCAGCAGCCCCAGATGGGCAGAAGAGACCCAGTACTTC. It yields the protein CASSPRWAEETQYF.

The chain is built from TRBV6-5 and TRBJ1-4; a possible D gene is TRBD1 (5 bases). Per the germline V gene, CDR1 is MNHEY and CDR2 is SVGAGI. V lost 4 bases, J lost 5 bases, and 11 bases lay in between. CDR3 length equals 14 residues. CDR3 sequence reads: CASSFGGGNEKLFF. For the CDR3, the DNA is TGTGCCAGCAGTTTTGGGGGAGGGAATGAAAAACTGTTTTTT.

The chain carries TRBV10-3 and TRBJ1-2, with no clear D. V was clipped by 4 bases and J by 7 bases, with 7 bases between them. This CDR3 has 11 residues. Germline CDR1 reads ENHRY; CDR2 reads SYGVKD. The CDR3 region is CAISGVRGYTF. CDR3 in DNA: TGTGCCATCAGTGGAGTACGTGGCTACACCTTC.

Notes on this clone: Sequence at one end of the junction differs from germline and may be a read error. In nucleotides, the CDR3 is TGCAGCGTAGAAGGGAGGGGTCTGAGCGGCTACACCTTC. Protein sequence: CSVEGRGLSGYTF. This chain uses TRBV29-1 with TRBJ1-2; weak D call: TRBD1 (5 bases). This CDR3 region has 13 residues. In germline, CDR1 is SQVTM, CDR2 ANQGSEA.

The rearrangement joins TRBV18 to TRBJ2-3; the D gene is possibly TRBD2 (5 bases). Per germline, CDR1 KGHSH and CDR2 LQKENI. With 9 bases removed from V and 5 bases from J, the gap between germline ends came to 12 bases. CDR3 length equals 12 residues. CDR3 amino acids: CASTGEGDTQYF. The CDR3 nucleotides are TGTGCCAGTACCGGCGAGGGAGATACGCAGTATTTT.

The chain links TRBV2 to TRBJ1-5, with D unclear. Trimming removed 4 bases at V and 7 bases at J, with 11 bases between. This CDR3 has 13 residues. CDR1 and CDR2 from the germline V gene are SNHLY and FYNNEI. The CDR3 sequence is CASSGGPVQPQHF. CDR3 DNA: TGTGCCAGCAGTGGAGGGCCAGTGCAGCCCCAGCATTTT. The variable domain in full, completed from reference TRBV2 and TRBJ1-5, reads EPEVTQTPSHQVTQMGQEVILRCVPISNHLYFYWYRQILGQKVEFLVSFYNNEISEKSEIFDDQFSVERPDGSNFTLKIRSTKLEDSAMYFCASSGGPVQPQHFGDGTRLSIL.

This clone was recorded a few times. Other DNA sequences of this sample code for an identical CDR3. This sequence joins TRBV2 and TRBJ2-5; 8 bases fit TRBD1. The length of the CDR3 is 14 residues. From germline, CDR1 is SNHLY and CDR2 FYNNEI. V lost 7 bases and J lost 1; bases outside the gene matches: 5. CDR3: CASTRTGFQETQYF. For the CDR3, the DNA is TGTGCCAGCACCCGGACAGGGTTCCAAGAGACCCAGTACTTC.

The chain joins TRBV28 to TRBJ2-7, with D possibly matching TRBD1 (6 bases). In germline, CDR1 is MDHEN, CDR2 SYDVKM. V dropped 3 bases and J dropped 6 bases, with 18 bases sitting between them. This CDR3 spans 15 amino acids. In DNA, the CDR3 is TGTGCCAGCAGTTTTGGGGGCCGAGTTGGGCTCGAGCAGTACTTC. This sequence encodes CASSFGGRVGLEQYF.

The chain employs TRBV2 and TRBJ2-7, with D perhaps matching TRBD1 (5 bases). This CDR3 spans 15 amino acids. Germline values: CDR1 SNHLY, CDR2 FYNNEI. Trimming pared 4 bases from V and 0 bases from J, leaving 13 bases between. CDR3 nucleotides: TGTGCCAGCAGTGGTGACAGTAAAAGCTCCTACGAGCAGTACTTC. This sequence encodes CASSGDSKSSYEQYF.

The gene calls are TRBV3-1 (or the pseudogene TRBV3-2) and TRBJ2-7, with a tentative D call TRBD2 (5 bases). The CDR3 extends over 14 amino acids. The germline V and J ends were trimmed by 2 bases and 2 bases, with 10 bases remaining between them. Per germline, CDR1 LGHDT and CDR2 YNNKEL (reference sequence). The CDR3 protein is CASSQLGVTYEQYF. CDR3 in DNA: TGTGCCAGCAGCCAACTGGGAGTGACCTACGAGCAGTACTTC.